What follows are 26 T cell receptor beta chains derived from one specimen sequenced in a study of blood T cell repertoires in COVID-19. Libraries were prepared by immunoSEQ multiplex PCR; TCRdb keeps only in-frame clonotypes and omits some of them. This table has fewer than 90,000 clones, 85% to 90% appearing once. Sequencing used peripheral blood. Receptors were obtained from a human donor in a cohort sampled during active COVID-19.

This chain uses TRBV6-5 with TRBJ1-6; TRBD1 agrees at 10 bases. V gave up 5 bases and J gave up 8 bases; unmatched junction bases: 6. The CDR3 covers 15 residues. CDR1 and CDR2 from the germline V gene are MNHEY and SVGAGI. CDR3 amino acids: CASSLPGTGDSPLHF. DNA of the CDR3: TGTGCCAGCAGTCTACCTGGGACAGGGGATTCACCCCTCCACTTT.

Regarding this clone: Germline and junction disagree at one end, which may indicate a read error. This chain joins TRBV5-5 and TRBJ1-2; D possibly corresponds to TRBD1 (6 bases). Germline V CDR1 and CDR2: SGHKS, YYEKEE (reference sequence). This CDR3 has 13 amino acids. CDR3 sequence: CASSLLGHGREAF. CDR3 nucleotides: TGTGCCAGCAGCTTGTTGGGACACGGTCGCGAGGCCTTC.

This sequence joins TRBV12-3 or TRBV12-4 and TRBJ1-5, with D unclear. V dropped 0 bases and J dropped 5 bases, with 5 bases sitting between them. This CDR3 is 13 amino acids long. The CDR3, as DNA: TGTGCCAGCAGTTTAGCGAGGGATCAGCCCCAGCATTTT. Amino acid sequence: CASSLARDQPQHF.

The chain links TRBV10-1 to TRBJ2-5; unclear D gene. V lost 0 bases and J 5 bases, leaving 13 bases between the germline ends. The CDR3 consists of 15 residues. Germline CDR1 WNHNN, CDR2 SYGVQD (reference sequence). The CDR3 sequence: CASSESISAGETQYF. CDR3 nucleotide sequence: TGCGCCAGCAGTGAGTCGATCTCCGCCGGGGAGACCCAGTACTTC.

The rearrangement links TRBV3-1 (or the pseudogene TRBV3-2) to TRBJ1-1, with a tentative D call TRBD1 (6 bases). Germline V lookup: CDR1 LGHDT, CDR2 YNNKEL (reference sequence). The V gene lost 1 base and the J gene lost 0 bases, with 6 bases spanning the gap. The CDR3 extends over 14 amino acids. The CDR3 here is CASSQGQVNTEAFF. CDR3 DNA sequence: TGTGCCAGCAGCCAAGGACAGGTGAACACTGAAGCTTTCTTT.

The rearrangement joins TRBV6-5 to TRBJ2-1; unclear D gene. The germline CDR1 and CDR2 sequences are MNHEY and SVGAGI. This CDR3 region has 13 residues. V was shortened by 2 bases and J by 6 bases, with 8 bases between the two germline ends. CDR3 nucleotide sequence: TGTGCCAGCAGTTACGTGGTCGGCAATGAGCAGTTCTTC. Translating gives CASSYVVGNEQFF.

This chain links TRBV5-8 with TRBJ2-1; 13 positions match TRBD2. The CDR3 totals 16 residues. The J segment lost 7 bases and the V segment lost 4 bases, leaving 8 bases of the junction unmatched. Looked up from germline, CDR1 is SGHTS and CDR2 is YDEGEE. The CDR3 loop reads CASSPGLAGIRNEQFF. The CDR3 DNA sequence: TGTGCCAGCAGCCCGGGACTAGCGGGAATTCGTAATGAGCAGTTCTTC. The variable domain in full, with the rest retrieved from reference TRBV5-8 and TRBJ2-1, is EAGVTQSPTHLIKTRGQQATLRCSPISGHTSVYWYQQALGLGLQFLLWYDEGEERNRGNFPPRFSGRQFPNYSSELNVNALELEDSALYLCASSPGLAGIRNEQFFGPGTRLTVL.

The chain employs TRBV9 and TRBJ2-1, with TRBD2 as a possible D gene (5 bases). The V and J ends lost 4 bases and 9 bases respectively, with 20 bases between them. In germline, CDR1 is SGDLS, CDR2 YYNGEE. The length of the CDR3 is 15 residues. Here the CDR3 DNA reads TGTGCCAGCAGCCCATCGGGGTCGAAGTTGGTTGAGCAGTTCTTC. The encoded protein is CASSPSGSKLVEQFF. Full variable domain (remainder filled in from reference TRBV9 and TRBJ2-1): DSGVTQTPKHLITATGQRVTLRCSPRSGDLSVYWYQQSLDQGLQFLIQYYNGEERAKGNILERFSAQQFPDLHSELNLSSLELGDSALYFCASSPSGSKLVEQFFGPGTRLTVL.

The V gene is TRBV21-1, the J gene TRBJ2-7; the D call TRBD1 from the table was never checked on the DNA. TRBV21-1 is flagged as a pseudogene. This CDR3 is built from 14 residues. CDR3 DNA sequence: TGTGCCAGCAGCAAAGGGGACAGGGGATTGGAGCAGTACGTC. It codes for CASSKGDRGLEQYV.

This chain links TRBV5-4 with TRBJ1-1; 10 bases are shared with TRBD1. This CDR3 comprises 19 residues. Germline loops: CDR1 SGHNT, CDR2 YYREEE (reference sequence). J lost 0 bases, V lost 5 bases, and 16 bases had no gene match. CDR3 sequence (DNA): TGTGCCAGCAGAGGAGCGGCCGGGACAGGGGCGTACATGAACACTGAAGCTTTCTTT. It specifies CASRGAAGTGAYMNTEAFF.

This sequence joins TRBV24-1 and TRBJ2-7; the D gene is possibly TRBD2 (6 bases). CDR3 length: 14 amino acids. Per the germline V gene, CDR1 is KGHDR and CDR2 is SFDVKD. V lost 5 bases and J 2 bases, leaving 12 bases between the germline ends. The CDR3 DNA is TGTGCCACCAGTGCGGCTCGGGGGACCTACGAGCAGTACTTC. Its protein product is CATSAARGTYEQYF.

The chain carries TRBV1 and TRBJ2-5; TRBD2 was called by the table and not checked on the DNA. TRBV1 is reported as a pseudogene. The CDR3 runs to 13 residues. DNA for the CDR3: TGCACCAGCAGCCAAGGTAGTGTCGAGACCCAGTACTTC. Translation: CTSSQGSVETQYF.

The chain has TRBV5-5 and TRBJ2-1; 11 bases fit TRBD2. This CDR3 comprises 15 residues. V lost 2 bases, J lost 3 bases, and 1 base stayed unmatched. CDR1 is SGHKS, CDR2 YYEKEE, per germline (reference sequence). The CDR3 coding sequence is TGTGCCAGCAGCTTTACTAGCGGGAGCTACAATGAGCAGTTCTTC. It is translated as CASSFTSGSYNEQFF.

The chain joins TRBV24-1 to TRBJ2-5; possibly TRBD2 for D (5 bases). The CDR3 runs to 15 residues. The ends were cut back, 5 bases at V and 4 bases at J, with 16 bases in the middle. Germline-derived CDR1 and CDR2 are KGHDR and SFDVKD. In nucleotides, the CDR3 is TGTGCCACCAGTGCCCCGGCGAGCGGCCGAGAGACCCAGTACTTC. Translated, it gives CATSAPASGRETQYF.

The rearrangement links TRBV28 to TRBJ1-4; 8 bases align to TRBD1. The V gene end was trimmed by 6 bases and the J gene end by 8 bases; junction bases not matched to a gene: 5. The CDR3 sequence is 13 residues long. Germline CDR1 reads MDHEN; CDR2 reads SYDVKM. The chain's CDR3 is CASRSGQEEKLFF. The CDR3 nucleotides read TGTGCCAGCAGGTCGGGACAGGAGGAAAAACTGTTTTTT.

The V gene is TRBV2, the J gene TRBJ2-5; D may be TRBD2 (5 bases). V was clipped by 0 bases and J by 4 bases, with 9 bases between them. The CDR3 is made up of 14 amino acids. Looked up from germline, CDR1 is SNHLY and CDR2 is FYNNEI. The DNA for the CDR3 is TGTGCCAGCAGTGAAGCGCTTCGGGGAGAGACCCAGTACTTC. It encodes CASSEALRGETQYF.

The sample holds one count of this clone. The chain is built from TRBV18 and TRBJ2-5; 8 nucleotides match TRBD1. The CDR3 loop spans 13 amino acids. Germline CDR1 reads KGHSH; CDR2 reads LQKENI. The DNA for the CDR3 is TGTGTCACGAAGCAGGGGGCCGAAGAGACCCAGTACTTC. Its translation is CVTKQGAEETQYF.

The chain couples TRBV5-4 to TRBJ2-3; 11 bases are a match to TRBD2. This CDR3 has 15 amino acids. Unmatched junction bases numbered 2, after V lost 4 bases and J lost 1 base. The germline V gene encodes CDR1 SGHNT and CDR2 YYREEE (reference sequence). The CDR3 nucleotides read TGTGCCAGCAGCGGGGGACTAGCGGGCACAGATACGCAGTATTTT. Translated, it gives CASSGGLAGTDTQYF.

The CDR3 sequence: CASRSGSTDTQYF. The CDR3 nucleotides read TGTGCCAGCAGGAGCGGTAGCACAGATACGCAGTATTTT. The V and J genes are TRBV28 and TRBJ2-3, with D possibly matching TRBD2 (5 bases). This CDR3 has 13 residues. Germline CDR1 is MDHEN and CDR2 is SYDVKM. Trimming cost V 6 bases and J 0 bases, with 7 bases left between them.

This chain uses TRBV7-9 with TRBJ2-1, with D possibly matching TRBD1 (5 bases). Trimming removed 4 bases from V and 6 bases from J, with 10 bases in between. The CDR3 consists of 13 residues. CDR1 SEHNR and CDR2 FQNEAQ come from the germline V gene (reference sequence). CDR3 residues: CASSWAGLNEQFF. The DNA for the CDR3 is TGTGCCAGCAGCTGGGCAGGGCTCAATGAGCAGTTCTTC. Complete variable domain (other parts from reference TRBV7-9 and TRBJ2-1): DTGVSQNPRHKITKRGQNVTFRCDPISEHNRLYWYRQTLGQGPEFLTYFQNEAQLEKSRLLSDRFSAERPKGSFSTLEIQRTEQGDSAMYLCASSWAGLNEQFFGPGTRLTVL.

This clone came up a few times. V is TRBV6-1 and J is TRBJ2-1; 8 bases are shared with TRBD2. The CDR3 consists of 16 residues. The germline V gene encodes CDR1 MNHNS and CDR2 SASEGT. J was trimmed by 7 bases and V by 0 bases; bases with no gene match: 8. Written as DNA, the CDR3 is TGTGCCAGCAGTGAAGCCGCGGGAGGAGGCGGGAATGAGCAGTTCTTC. It codes for CASSEAAGGGGNEQFF.

This clone was counted a single time. The V gene is TRBV9, the J gene TRBJ1-6, with 12 bases aligning to TRBD1. With V trimmed by 4 bases and J by 13 bases, 9 bases remained unmatched. The CDR3 consists of 15 residues. Germline loops: CDR1 SGDLS, CDR2 YYNGEE. The CDR3 here is CASSTTGTGGEPLHF. The DNA for the CDR3 is TGTGCCAGCAGCACCACCGGGACAGGGGGCGAGCCCCTCCACTTT.

The chain has TRBV5-8 and TRBJ2-2; D may be TRBD1 (6 bases). V lost 1 base, J lost 3 bases, and 13 bases lay in between. Germline-derived CDR1 and CDR2 are SGHTS and YDEGEE. The CDR3 runs 16 residues. The chain's CDR3 is CASSLWGHMYTGELFF. For the CDR3, the DNA is TGTGCCAGCAGCTTGTGGGGGCATATGTACACCGGGGAGCTGTTTTTT.

The genes are TRBV18 and TRBJ2-2, with a weak D call TRBD1 (5 bases). V gave up 2 bases and J gave up 7 bases, with 14 bases separating them. The CDR3 runs to 15 residues. Germline V gene lookup returns CDR1 KGHSH and CDR2 LQKENI. DNA for the CDR3: TGTGCCAGCTCACCAGGAAGCAGGGTCCACGGGGAGCTGTTTTTT. Amino acid sequence: CASSPGSRVHGELFF.

The chain joins TRBV10-2 to TRBJ1-5; 9 nucleotides align to TRBD1. The CDR3 is made up of 15 amino acids. Germline V gene data show CDR1 as WSHSY and CDR2 as SAAADI. The J segment lost 7 bases and the V segment lost 2 bases, leaving 6 bases of the junction unmatched. The CDR3 reads CASSETGTGQQPQHF. CDR3 DNA sequence: TGCGCCAGCAGTGAGACCGGGACAGGGCAGCAGCCCCAGCATTTT.

This chain joins TRBV18 and TRBJ1-1, with D possibly matching TRBD1 (5 bases). Germline V gene data show CDR1 as KGHSH and CDR2 as LQKENI. This CDR3 is 14 amino acids long. Trimming left V 5 bases short and J 1 base short, with 11 bases between. The CDR3 spells CASSGDSRNTEAFF. CDR3 in DNA: TGTGCCAGCTCAGGCGACAGCAGGAACACTGAAGCTTTCTTT.